This TCR beta chain came from a study of blood T cell repertoires in COVID-19. The wider study: Samples came from the United States, Italy and Spain, spanning acute and convalescent COVID-19. From T cells, B-cell-depleted T cells, or PBMCs came the material, which was cDNA or gDNA.

Per the original data handling: Estimation of nucleated cell counts relied on the amplification of reference gene primers. This table comes from immunoSEQ multiplex PCR, and its TCRdb copy is limited to in-frame clones, with some not included. V, J and clone size were drawn from that table, and D and trimming were deduced from the DNA. The repertoire holds over 120,000 clones, around 78% seen once, with 3.5% to 5% in the top ten. V lost 8 bases to trimming and J lost 7 bases, with 11 bases between them. CDR1 and CDR2 (germline): LNHDA, SQIVND (reference sequence). The CDR3 has 11 residues. Sequenced: peripheral blood. The TCR comes from an elderly woman with active or convalescent COVID-19. V is TRBV19 and J is TRBJ2-5; no definite D call. The DNA of the CDR3 is TGTGCCAGTTCCGTCGGAGTGACCCAGTACTTC. Translated: CASSVGVTQYF.